The 8 T cell receptor beta chains reported below all come from one sample, sequenced in a study of long-term antiretroviral therapy in people with HIV. Survey-level immunoSEQ v3.0 assays were run. The repertoire was sequenced with immunoSEQ multiplex PCR; TCRdb's copy has only in-frame clones and lacks some. The sample has 30,000 or so clones, roughly 79% seen once. The sample here was unsorted PBMCs, taken 3 years after starting antiretroviral therapy. These receptor sequences come from a man aged 50 to 60 with HIV.

This rearrangement joins TRBV7-2 to TRBJ2-5; 7 bases align to TRBD1. CDR1 and CDR2 (germline): SGHTA, FQGNSA. There are 14 residues in the CDR3. The junction had 7 bases not matched to a gene; V was cut back by 5 bases and J by 4 bases. The CDR3 loop is CASSPGQLSETQYF. Here the CDR3 DNA reads TGTGCCAGCAGCCCGGGACAGTTATCAGAGACCCAGTACTTC.

This clone came up a few times. The V and J genes are TRBV28 and TRBJ1-1; D possibly corresponds to TRBD1 (6 bases). CDR1 and CDR2 (germline): MDHEN, SYDVKM. V gave up 2 bases and J gave up 7 bases, with 11 bases separating them. This CDR3 region has 13 residues. CDR3 DNA sequence: TGTGCCAGCAGTTTAAGGCGGGGGCTTGAAGCTTTCTTT. It is translated as CASSLRRGLEAFF.

The chain links TRBV7-2 to TRBJ2-1; 8 nucleotides agree with TRBD2. With 4 bases clipped from V and 2 bases from J, the junction kept 7 bases outside the gene matches. Germline-derived CDR1 and CDR2 are SGHTA and FQGNSA. This CDR3 is built from 16 residues. The CDR3 spells CASSSGGAVPYNEQFF. For the CDR3, the DNA is TGTGCCAGCAGCTCCGGGGGGGCCGTGCCCTACAATGAGCAGTTCTTC.

The chain links TRBV28 to TRBJ2-7; D unclear. Trimming cost V 2 bases and J 6 bases, with 11 bases left between them. The CDR3 runs to 13 residues. In germline, CDR1 is MDHEN, CDR2 SYDVKM. This CDR3 is CASSLRAVGEQYF. The CDR3 DNA reads as TGTGCCAGCAGTTTACGGGCGGTAGGCGAGCAGTACTTC.

The V gene is TRBV28, the J gene TRBJ1-2; 8 bases fit TRBD1. Germline V CDR1 and CDR2: MDHEN, SYDVKM. CDR3 length: 15 residues. V lost 7 bases and J lost 0; bases outside the gene matches: 7. The CDR3 loop is CASTDRGRSNYGYTF. The CDR3 nucleotides read TGTGCCAGCACTGACAGGGGAAGGTCTAACTATGGCTACACCTTC.

The chain recombines TRBV5-1 with TRBJ2-3; TRBD1 or TRBD2 may be the D gene (6 bases each). The V gene's germline CDR1 is SGHRS and CDR2 YFSETQ. CDR3 length equals 17 residues. V was cut by 0 bases and J by 0 bases, with 14 bases left in between. In DNA form, the CDR3 reads TGCGCCAGCAGCTTGGGACCCGGGGGCTTAAGCACAGATACGCAGTATTTT. Its protein is CASSLGPGGLSTDTQYF.

The chain couples TRBV5-1 to TRBJ2-1; 9 nucleotides match TRBD2. This CDR3 has 16 amino acids. Trimming removed 3 bases from V and 9 bases from J; junction bases left unmatched: 13. The germline CDR1 and CDR2 sequences are SGHRS and YFSETQ. The CDR3: CASSSDSGSISGEQFF. Here the CDR3 DNA reads TGCGCCAGCAGCTCAGATAGCGGGAGCATTTCTGGTGAGCAGTTCTTC. The whole variable domain, filled in from reference TRBV5-1 and TRBJ2-1, reads KAGVTQTPRYLIKTRGQQVTLSCSPISGHRSVSWYQQTPGQGLQFLFEYFSETQRNKGNFPGRFSGRQFSNSRSEMNVSTLELGDSALYLCASSSDSGSISGEQFFGPGTRLTVL.

The V and J genes are TRBV29-1 and TRBJ2-1; the match to TRBD2 covers 9 bases. There are 13 residues in the CDR3. V shed 4 bases and J 8 bases; nucleotides not matched to a gene: 6. Per germline, CDR1 SQVTM and CDR2 ANQGSEA. The chain's CDR3 is CSVVAGVGDEQFF. The CDR3 DNA reads as TGCAGCGTTGTAGCGGGAGTCGGCGATGAGCAGTTCTTC.